A selection of T cell receptor beta chains follows, all from one sample in a study of regulatory T cells in long-lasting Graves disease. TCRdb used MiXCR to reprocess the multiplex PCR reads, holding one entry per CDR3 protein. In the table there are roughly 420,000 distinct CDR3 sequences, roughly 15% of which are singletons. These data were also reused for a study on T cells in Graves' hyperthyroidism and ophthalmopathy.

Sequenced material: peripheral blood mononuclear cells (PBMCs), taken at new diagnosis, from a patient treated with antithyroid drugs. These receptors originate from a woman in her forties or fifties with Graves disease. Each CDR3 is given with its conserved first and last residue. Fields, in order: J gene, clone size, D gene, V gene, CDR3 DNA, CDR3 protein. A D gene is named only where the DNA matches it firmly. The listing skips clone size in some rows; elsewhere it reads once, few, many or a size class.

J gene: TRBJ2-7; clone size: few; D gene: -; V gene: TRBV27; CDR3 DNA: TGTGCCAGCAGTTTGAACGGAGGCTACGAGCAGTACTTC; CDR3 protein: CASSLNGGYEQYF
J gene: TRBJ2-7; clone size: many; D gene: TRBD1; V gene: TRBV7-9; CDR3 DNA: TGTGCCAGCAGTCCGACAGGGGCGGGCTCCTACGAGCAGTACTTC; CDR3 protein: CASSPTGAGSYEQYF
J gene: TRBJ2-1; clone size: many; D gene: -; V gene: TRBV9; CDR3 DNA: TGTGCCAGCAGCGTAGGGTCAGTACTCACCTACAATGAGCAGTTCTTC; CDR3 protein: CASSVGSVLTYNEQFF
J gene: TRBJ1-5; clone size: many; D gene: -; V gene: TRBV28; CDR3 DNA: TGTGCCAGCAGTTTTTTACCGGTGAGGGTCAGGCCATCGAGCAATCAGCCCCAGCATTTT; CDR3 protein: CASSFLPVRVRPSSNQPQHF
J gene: TRBJ1-2; clone size: many; D gene: TRBD1; V gene: TRBV12-3/TRBV12-4; CDR3 DNA: TGTGCCAGCAGTCGACAGGGGGATGCCGTCTATGGCTACACCTTC; CDR3 protein: CASSRQGDAVYGYTF
J gene: TRBJ2-7; clone size: -; D gene: -; V gene: TRBV19; CDR3 DNA: TGTGCCAGTAGTCCCCACCCCGGGACTCCAGCCTACGAGCAGTACTTC; CDR3 protein: CASSPHPGTPAYEQYF
J gene: TRBJ2-7; clone size: few; D gene: -; V gene: TRBV30; CDR3 DNA: TGTGCCTGGAGTGTACGGGCCTTAAACGAGCAGTACTTC; CDR3 protein: CAWSVRALNEQYF
J gene: TRBJ2-7; clone size: many; D gene: -; V gene: TRBV6-1; CDR3 DNA: TGTGCCAGCAGCTCTTACGGCGGGGCCATCTACGAGCAGTACTTC; CDR3 protein: CASSSYGGAIYEQYF
J gene: TRBJ1-4; clone size: -; D gene: TRBD1; V gene: TRBV3-1; CDR3 DNA: TGTGCCAGCAGCCAGCAACGGAGGGGGCTTCGTGAAAAACTGTTTTTT; CDR3 protein: CASSQQRRGLREKLFF
J gene: TRBJ1-1; clone size: many; D gene: -; V gene: TRBV24-1; CDR3 DNA: TGTGCCACCAGTGGCACGGGGAACACTGAAGCTTTCTTT; CDR3 protein: CATSGTGNTEAFF
J gene: TRBJ2-1; clone size: many; D gene: -; V gene: TRBV5-1; CDR3 DNA: TGCGCCAGCAGCGCCGGAGCGCTCGACAATGAGCAGTTCTTC; CDR3 protein: CASSAGALDNEQFF
J gene: TRBJ2-5; clone size: many; D gene: TRBD1; V gene: TRBV3-1; CDR3 DNA: TGTGCCAGCAGCCAAGGACAGGGCCTCTTCCAAGAGACCCAGTACTTC; CDR3 protein: CASSQGQGLFQETQYF
J gene: TRBJ2-1; clone size: -; D gene: TRBD2; V gene: TRBV12-5; CDR3 DNA: TGTGCTAGTTCGGGACTAGCGGACAATGAGCAGTTCTTC; CDR3 protein: CASSGLADNEQFF
J gene: TRBJ1-1; clone size: many; D gene: TRBD1; V gene: TRBV5-1; CDR3 DNA: TGCGCCAGCAGCGTCCTGCATCGGACAGGAGAAAACACTGAAGCTTTCTTT; CDR3 protein: CASSVLHRTGENTEAFF
J gene: TRBJ1-1; clone size: few; D gene: -; V gene: TRBV28; CDR3 DNA: TGTGCCAGCAGTTTAACCAGGGGACTACAGACTGAAGCTTTCTTT; CDR3 protein: CASSLTRGLQTEAFF
J gene: TRBJ2-1; clone size: -; D gene: TRBD2; V gene: TRBV28; CDR3 DNA: TGTGCCAGCAGCCCCCAACTAGCGGGATTGAACAATGAGCAGTTCTTC; CDR3 protein: CASSPQLAGLNNEQFF
J gene: TRBJ2-5; clone size: many; D gene: TRBD1; V gene: TRBV30; CDR3 DNA: TGTGCCTGGAGTGTCCGGGGACAGGGGAAGGGAGAGACCCAGTACTTC; CDR3 protein: CAWSVRGQGKGETQYF
J gene: TRBJ2-1; clone size: many; D gene: -; V gene: TRBV20-1; CDR3 DNA: TGCAGTGCTAGTAGGCAGGATCTATACAATGAGCAGTTCTTC; CDR3 protein: CSASRQDLYNEQFF
J gene: TRBJ1-1; clone size: many; D gene: TRBD1; V gene: TRBV12-3/TRBV12-4; CDR3 DNA: TGTGCCAGCAGACAGGGGCCCATGAACACTGAAGCTTTCTTT; CDR3 protein: CASRQGPMNTEAFF
J gene: TRBJ2-1; clone size: few; D gene: TRBD1; V gene: TRBV28; CDR3 DNA: TGTGCCACCGGGACAGCCTACAATGAGCAGTTCTTC; CDR3 protein: CATGTAYNEQFF
J gene: TRBJ2-3; clone size: many; D gene: -; V gene: TRBV10-1; CDR3 DNA: TGCGCCAGCAGTGAGTCAAGAGATACGCAGTATTTT; CDR3 protein: CASSESRDTQYF
J gene: TRBJ2-3; clone size: many; D gene: -; V gene: TRBV30; CDR3 DNA: TGTGCCTGGAGCCAGACACCCAGCACAGATACGCAGTATTTT; CDR3 protein: CAWSQTPSTDTQYF
J gene: TRBJ1-2; clone size: many; D gene: TRBD1; V gene: TRBV5-6; CDR3 DNA: TGTGCCAGCAGCTTCTTGCAGGGGGCCTACACCTTC; CDR3 protein: CASSFLQGAYTF
J gene: TRBJ1-6; clone size: -; D gene: -; V gene: TRBV2; CDR3 DNA: TGTGCCAGCAACCAAATTGCAGGGGTCCATTCACCCCTCCACTTT; CDR3 protein: CASNQIAGVHSPLHF
J gene: TRBJ2-7; clone size: many; D gene: TRBD1; V gene: TRBV11-2; CDR3 DNA: TGTGCCAGCAGCTTAGTATTCCAGGGGGCCTCCTACGAGCAGTACTTC; CDR3 protein: CASSLVFQGASYEQYF
J gene: TRBJ1-1; clone size: many; D gene: -; V gene: TRBV12-3/TRBV12-4; CDR3 DNA: TGTGCCAGCAGTACCCGGGACAAGAACACTGAAGCTTTCTTT; CDR3 protein: CASSTRDKNTEAFF
J gene: TRBJ1-2; clone size: many; D gene: TRBD1; V gene: TRBV30; CDR3 DNA: TGTGCCTGGACCCGATACCGGGGACAGGGAACTAACTATGGCTACACCTTC; CDR3 protein: CAWTRYRGQGTNYGYTF